The clone carrying this T cell receptor (beta chain) was counted a few times. These data belong to a study of blood T cell repertoires in COVID-19. In the authors' workflow: Researchers report that nucleated cell counts were estimated from reference gene primer amplification. Profiling relied on immunoSEQ multiplex PCR, and the TCRdb table lists in-frame clones only, not all of them. V and J calls and clone size are as listed in that table; D and trimming were resolved from the DNA. This table holds 300,000 to 400,000 clones, 88% found once. This CDR3 region has 16 residues. Germline-derived CDR1 and CDR2 are SGHTA and FQGNSA. Trimming at V came to 7 bases and at J to 5 bases, leaving 10 bases not matched to a gene.

The chain joins TRBV7-2 to TRBJ2-1; 11 nucleotides match TRBD1. Input material: peripheral blood. This receptor was obtained from a woman between 70 and 85 years old with COVID-19, enrolled during active disease. The CDR3 DNA follows: TGTGCCAGCACCCCCCGGGCGGGACAGGGGGACAATGAGCAGTTCTTC. It codes for CASTPRAGQGDNEQFF.